The source of this T cell receptor beta chain is a study of regulatory T cells in long-lasting Graves disease. Sequencing libraries for TCR beta were prepared with iRepertoire HTBI primers and Arm-PCR of CDR3 regions. In TCRdb, the multiplex PCR reads were re-called with MiXCR into one record per CDR3 protein. The sample lists under 500,000 distinct CDR3 sequences; 15% to 20% were seen once. Time point given: newly diagnosed GD, antithyroid drugs for less than 3 months. TCR sequences were obtained from RNA taken from PBMCs. Comments on this clonotype: Its antigen is unknown.

CDR1 is SGHTA, CDR2 FQGNSA, per germline. The CDR3 consists of 13 residues. Trimming took 6 bases from V and 8 from J; bases not matched to a gene: 9. Notes on the study in general: Sample size was small, which may have lowered accuracy.

These records were also assigned to another study, of T cells in Graves' hyperthyroidism and ophthalmopathy.

This TCR was recovered from a woman aged 30 to 39 with Graves disease. The sequences come from peripheral blood mononuclear cells (PBMCs), collected at new diagnosis, from a patient treated with antithyroid drugs. V usage is TRBV7-2 and J usage is TRBJ1-2; 7 nucleotides agree with TRBD1. The DNA of the CDR3 is TGTGCCAGCAGTGAATTTCAGGGGGGAGGCTACACCTTC. Translated, it gives CASSEFQGGGYTF.